This T cell receptor beta chain was captured in a study of CD8 T cells in Susac syndrome. The authors reverse transcribed about 0.5 to 1 ug RNA with random hexamers. One entry per CDR3 protein, called by TCRdb with MiXCR from the immunoSEQ multiplex PCR reads. Among approximately 200,000 distinct CDR3 sequences listed, approximately 95% were seen once. Germline CDR1 GTSNPN, CDR2 SVGIG (reference sequence). This CDR3 spans 12 amino acids. V lost 4 bases to trimming and J lost 8 bases, with 14 bases between them. This chain links TRBV30 with TRBJ1-2; D gene unclear. Material: CD4+ T cells from PBMCs. The receptor was isolated from a human donor with multiple sclerosis. The CDR3 sequence is CAWTGPLRGYTF. The CDR3 DNA sequence: TGTGCCTGGACTGGGCCTCTCCGAGGCTACACCTTC.